This record concerns one T cell receptor (beta chain) sequence. MiXCR was run by TCRdb on the 5' RACE reads, yielding one entry per CDR3 protein. The sample yields around 47,000 distinct CDR3 sequences, about 6.8% seen once. This CDR3 is built from 14 residues. The germline gives CDR1 SGHNT, CDR2 YYREEE (reference sequence). V was clipped by 1 base and J by 1 base, with 6 bases between them. These data come from a study of T cells after yellow fever vaccination. Sample: CD8+ T cells not binding an NS4B(214-222) dextramer, sorted from PBMCs, taken 45 days after the yellow fever booster vaccination. The receptor was derived from a young man who received the YFV17D yellow fever vaccine. The V gene is TRBV5-4, the J gene TRBJ2-1; D possibly corresponds to TRBD2 (6 bases). In nucleotides, the CDR3 is TGTGCCAGCAGCTTGCGGGGGTCCTACAATGAGCAGTTCTTC. Amino acid sequence: CASSLRGSYNEQFF.